This passage covers 20 T cell receptor beta chains from one sample sequenced in a study of patients and donors after allogeneic stem cell transplantation. MiXCR, run by TCRdb on the RT-PCR reads, gives a single entry per CDR3 protein. The data contain 150,000 to 200,000 distinct CDR3 sequences, around two fifths of them seen just once; the ten biggest clones take up approximately 30%. The material sequenced was blood, either unsorted or a sorted T cell fraction (not recorded which). The source is a human donor who was either an allogeneic HSCT recipient or a stem cell or donor lymphocyte infusion donor (not recorded which). It is not recorded whose cells these are; they may come from a transplant donor.

This clonotype has only a few counts. J is TRBJ2-7 and V is TRBV28; TRBD1 might be the D (7 bases). The CDR3 spans 11 residues. In germline, CDR1 is MDHEN, CDR2 SYDVKM. Trimming left V 8 bases short and J 6 bases short, with 11 bases between. CDR3 coding DNA: TGTGCCAGCCAGGGGGGTCCCGAGCAGTACTTC. Its protein is CASQGGPEQYF.

This clonotype has more than one count but fewer than ten. The chain links TRBV28 to TRBJ2-5, with D possibly being TRBD1 (6 bases). CDR1 MDHEN and CDR2 SYDVKM come from the germline V gene. The length of the CDR3 is 14 residues. The V end was cut by 3 bases, the J end by 5 bases, with 13 bases between. The CDR3 coding sequence is TGTGCCAGCAGTTTGGTTGGGGGCTTCGAGACCCAGTACTTC. Translated, it gives CASSLVGGFETQYF. Full variable domain (outside the CDR3, taken from reference TRBV28 and TRBJ2-5): DVKVTQSSRYLVKRTGEKVFLECVQDMDHENMFWYRQDPGLGLRLIYFSYDVKMKEKGDIPEGYSVSREKKERFSLILESASTNQTSMYLCASSLVGGFETQYFGPGTRLLVL.

J is TRBJ2-2 and V is TRBV19, with D uncertain. The CDR3 runs to 15 residues. Germline lookup yields CDR1 LNHDA and CDR2 SQIVND (reference sequence). Between the trimmed V and J ends, which lost 1 base and 4 bases, there was a span of 10 bases. The CDR3: CASSIGAAVTGELFF. CDR3 coding DNA: TGTGCCAGTAGTATAGGCGCAGCCGTCACCGGGGAGCTGTTTTTT.

J is TRBJ2-7 and V is TRBV5-1, with 7 positions matching TRBD2. CDR1 and CDR2 (germline): SGHRS, YFSETQ. The ends lost 4 bases at V and 4 bases at J; junction bases unmatched: 14. The CDR3 covers 16 residues. The CDR3 loop reads CASSLGPPGGVYEQYF. CDR3 in DNA: TGCGCCAGCAGCCTGGGACCCCCGGGAGGCGTGTACGAGCAGTACTTC. Using reference TRBV5-1 and TRBJ2-7 for the parts outside the CDR3, the full variable domain is KAGVTQTPRYLIKTRGQQVTLSCSPISGHRSVSWYQQTPGQGLQFLFEYFSETQRNKGNFPGRFSGRQFSNSRSEMNVSTLELGDSALYLCASSLGPPGGVYEQYFGPGTRLTVT.

This chain uses TRBV7-9 with TRBJ1-1; 9 bases agree with TRBD1. CDR1 and CDR2 from the germline V gene are SEHNR and FQNEAQ (reference sequence). The J segment lost 5 bases and the V segment lost 1 base, leaving 5 bases of the junction unmatched. CDR3 length equals 15 residues. The CDR3 is CASSLEQGAVTEAFF. As DNA, the CDR3 is TGTGCCAGCAGCTTAGAACAGGGGGCGGTGACTGAAGCTTTCTTT.

In DNA form, the CDR3 reads TGTGCCAGCAGCCGAGTGGGGTACAATGAGCAGTTCTTC. Its protein product is CASSRVGYNEQFF. The chain links TRBV7-8 to TRBJ2-1, with D unresolved. V dropped 5 bases and J dropped 4 bases, with 9 bases sitting between them. CDR3 length equals 13 residues. CDR1 and CDR2 from the germline V gene are SGHVS and FQNEAQ.

As regards this clonotype: One junction end disagrees with the germline gene, perhaps due to a read error. The chain joins TRBV5-1 to TRBJ2-3; D is tentatively TRBD1 or TRBD2 (6 bases each). CDR3 length equals 15 residues. CDR1 and CDR2 from the germline V gene are SGHRS and YFSETQ. For the CDR3, the DNA is TGCGCCAGCAGATTGGATCGGGGGCCCACAGATACGCAGTATTTT. Translating gives CASRLDRGPTDTQYF.

The V and J genes are TRBV6-5 and TRBJ2-2, with D possibly being TRBD2 (5 bases). Trimming removed 0 bases from V and 2 bases from J, with 13 bases in between. Germline CDR1 reads MNHEY; CDR2 reads SVGAGI. The CDR3 loop spans 17 amino acids. CDR3: CASSYSTLAANTGELFF. CDR3 sequence (DNA): TGTGCCAGCAGTTACTCGACGCTAGCCGCAAACACCGGGGAGCTGTTTTTT.

The rearrangement uses TRBV27 and TRBJ2-7, with D tentatively TRBD2 (6 bases). The CDR3 covers 14 residues. Per germline, CDR1 MNHEY and CDR2 SMNVEV (reference sequence). With 1 base removed from V and 2 bases from J, the gap between germline ends came to 9 bases. CDR3 sequence reads: CASSLFPGAYEQYF. CDR3 bases: TGTGCCAGCAGTTTATTCCCGGGAGCCTACGAGCAGTACTTC.

The V gene is TRBV18, the J gene TRBJ2-2; D not resolved. CDR1 KGHSH and CDR2 LQKENI come from the germline V gene. This CDR3 comprises 15 residues. The V gene lost 6 bases and the J gene lost 0 bases, with 11 bases spanning the gap. CDR3 coding DNA: TGTGCCAGCTCCCCTAATCCCTCGAACACCGGGGAGCTGTTTTTT. It codes for CASSPNPSNTGELFF.

CDR3 loop: CASSFTGDNNQPQHF. CDR3 nucleotide sequence: TGCGCCAGCAGCTTTACAGGGGACAACAATCAGCCCCAGCATTTT. The rearrangement joins TRBV5-1 to TRBJ1-5, with 7 nucleotides matching TRBD1. The ends lost 2 bases at V and 3 bases at J; junction bases unmatched: 5. The CDR3 is 15 residues long. Germline V gene data show CDR1 as SGHRS and CDR2 as YFSETQ.

This clonotype has a handful of counts. The rearrangement links TRBV7-2 to TRBJ2-1; the match to TRBD2 covers 13 bases. Unmatched junction bases numbered 7, after V lost 5 bases and J lost 0 bases. CDR3 length equals 18 residues. Per the germline V gene, CDR1 is SGHTA and CDR2 is FQGNSA. The CDR3 is CASSTGLAGETSYNEQFF. The CDR3 nucleotides read TGTGCCAGCAGCACCGGACTAGCGGGAGAGACCTCCTACAATGAGCAGTTCTTC. The full variable domain, with the rest looked up from reference TRBV7-2 and TRBJ2-1, is GAGVSQSPSNKVTEKGKDVELRCDPISGHTALYWYRQSLGQGLEFLIYFQGNSAPDKSGLPSDRFSAERTGGSVSTLTIQRTQQEDSAVYLCASSTGLAGETSYNEQFFGPGTRLTVL.

The V gene is TRBV12-3 or TRBV12-4, the J gene TRBJ2-2; D unclear. The V end lost 5 bases, the J end lost 5 bases, and 15 bases lay between the germline ends. The CDR3 runs to 15 residues. The CDR3 reads CASSAPEMETGELFF. CDR3 DNA sequence: TGTGCCAGCAGTGCCCCGGAGATGGAGACCGGGGAGCTGTTTTTT.

The chain carries TRBV6-2 or TRBV6-3 and TRBJ1-2, with 8 bases that match TRBD1. This CDR3 is 14 amino acids long. J gave up 4 bases and V 7 bases, and 8 bases lay outside the gene matches. Germline V CDR1 and CDR2: MNHEY, SVGEGT. In nucleotides, the CDR3 is TGTGCCAGCAACTTCCGGGACAGGATCTATGGCTACACCTTC. Translating gives CASNFRDRIYGYTF.

The chain links TRBV27 to TRBJ2-7; 15 positions agree with TRBD2. Trimming took 6 bases from V and 11 from J; bases not matched to a gene: 17. The germline gives CDR1 MNHEY, CDR2 SMNVEV (reference sequence). CDR3 length equals 17 residues. DNA of the CDR3: TGTGCCAGCAGCCTCCCGGGACTAGCGGGAGGACGAACTCGGGAGTACTTC. This gives the protein CASSLPGLAGGRTREYF.

In this sample, this clonotype turned up many times. The J gene is TRBJ2-1, the V gene TRBV12-3 or TRBV12-4; D not resolved. The CDR3 has 14 residues. V dropped 3 bases and J dropped 0 bases, with 6 bases sitting between them. DNA of the CDR3: TGTGCCAGCAGTTTGGTATCCTCCTACAATGAGCAGTTCTTC. This encodes CASSLVSSYNEQFF.

The chain links TRBV28 to TRBJ1-2, with a weak D call TRBD1 (6 bases). The CDR3 is 15 residues long. V was trimmed by 3 bases and J by 7 bases, leaving 18 bases between them. CDR1 MDHEN and CDR2 SYDVKM come from the germline V gene. CDR3 nucleotide sequence: TGTGCCAGCAGTTTCTTGGGGGCGCCCGGAGGTGGCTACACCTTC. Translated, it gives CASSFLGAPGGGYTF.

Many counts were recorded for this clonotype. The genes are TRBV12-3 or TRBV12-4 and TRBJ1-1; D is ambiguous. The CDR3 contains 11 residues. V lost 1 base, J lost 4 bases, and 1 base lay in between. CDR3 sequence: CASSLGTEAFF. CDR3 nucleotides: TGTGCCAGCAGTTTAGGCACTGAAGCTTTCTTT.

This clonotype has a handful of counts. The rearrangement joins TRBV12-3 or TRBV12-4 to TRBJ1-5; the D is unclear. This CDR3 is 18 amino acids long. V shed 5 bases and J shed 0 bases, with 20 bases lying between them. The CDR3 loop is CASSQSGPLEGSNQPQHF. The CDR3 nucleotides are TGTGCCAGCAGTCAATCCGGACCTCTGGAGGGTAGCAATCAGCCCCAGCATTTT.

The J gene is TRBJ2-4, the V gene TRBV6-6; D is undetermined. V was trimmed by 8 bases and J by 0 bases, leaving 17 bases between them. There are 16 residues in the CDR3. Germline lookup yields CDR1 MNHNY and CDR2 SVGAGI (reference sequence). CDR3 sequence (DNA): TGTGCCAGCGCGAGAAAACCGACCCTAGCCAAAAACATTCAGTACTTC. Residues: CASARKPTLAKNIQYF.